Below are 8 T cell receptor beta chains sequenced from a single sample in a study of T cell clones after liver transplantation. Sequenced by immunoSEQ multiplex PCR; TCRdb stores in-frame clones only, minus some. The sample has 65,000 to 70,000 clones, almost 95% seen once. Sequencing was performed on CD4+ T cells from blood, taken less than 28 months after liver transplant. The receptors originated from a human patient who received a liver transplant. Some of the T cells may derive from the graft donor.

This chain links TRBV5-4 with TRBJ2-1; TRBD2 matches 10 bases. Germline values: CDR1 SGHNT, CDR2 YYREEE (reference sequence). There are 17 residues in the CDR3. J gave up 4 bases and V 4 bases, and 11 bases lay outside the gene matches. The CDR3 protein is CASSVPEGTSVYNEQFF. For the CDR3, the DNA is TGTGCCAGCAGCGTGCCGGAAGGGACTAGCGTTTACAATGAGCAGTTCTTC.

The rearrangement uses TRBV7-2 and TRBJ2-1, with 8 bases that match TRBD2. In germline, CDR1 is SGHTA, CDR2 FQGNSA. CDR3 length equals 15 residues. Losses at the gene ends were 4 bases for V and 5 bases for J; bases not matched to a gene: 7. The CDR3 is CASSSSGPGNNEQFF. Written as DNA, the CDR3 is TGTGCCAGCAGCTCTAGCGGGCCAGGGAACAATGAGCAGTTCTTC.

The chain links TRBV28 to TRBJ2-5; TRBD2 is a possible D gene (6 bases). The CDR3 is 14 amino acids. CDR1 and CDR2 from the germline V gene are MDHEN and SYDVKM. V gave up 3 bases and J gave up 1 base, with 9 bases separating them. CDR3 loop: CASSLARGQETQYF. The CDR3 coding sequence is TGTGCCAGCAGTTTGGCGCGGGGCCAAGAGACCCAGTACTTC.

This clone was counted only a few times. V is TRBV9 and J is TRBJ1-2; D gene uncertain. Germline V CDR1 and CDR2: SGDLS, YYNGEE. The V and J ends lost 3 bases and 1 base respectively, with 16 bases between them. The CDR3 is made up of 16 amino acids. CDR3 in amino acids: CASSAEALVFNYGYTF. The CDR3 DNA reads as TGTGCCAGCAGCGCTGAAGCGCTGGTTTTTAACTATGGCTACACCTTC.

The chain uses TRBV2 and TRBJ2-5, with D perhaps matching TRBD1 (6 bases). This CDR3 comprises 15 residues. CDR1 and CDR2 (germline): SNHLY, FYNNEI. The V gene lost 4 bases and the J gene lost 2 bases, with 14 bases spanning the gap. The CDR3 DNA reads TGTGCCAGCAGTGGAGCAGCAGGGGAACAAGAGACCCAGTACTTC. As protein: CASSGAAGEQETQYF.

This clone has just a few counts. The chain carries TRBV28 and TRBJ1-2, with D unclear. Trimming pared 7 bases from V and 5 bases from J, leaving 17 bases between. This CDR3 is 14 amino acids long. Per the germline V gene, CDR1 is MDHEN and CDR2 is SYDVKM. Written as DNA, the CDR3 is TGTGCCAGCACTCCCTCGGACGGACTTTATGGCTACACCTTC. Its protein is CASTPSDGLYGYTF.

J is TRBJ2-1 and V is TRBV29-1; D possibly corresponds to TRBD2 (6 bases). CDR1 and CDR2 from the germline V gene are SQVTM and ANQGSEA. This CDR3 comprises 14 residues. Trimming stripped 3 bases from V and 12 bases from J, with 21 bases between. The chain's CDR3 is CSVDGGIDSPGQFF. In DNA form, the CDR3 reads TGCAGCGTTGATGGAGGGATCGATTCACCCGGGCAGTTCTTC.

This rearrangement joins TRBV28 to TRBJ1-2; 9 nucleotides line up with TRBD1. J lost 8 bases, V lost 5 bases, and 9 bases had no gene match. Germline V gene sequence: CDR1 MDHEN, CDR2 SYDVKM. The length of the CDR3 is 14 residues. The CDR3 nucleotides read TGTGCCAGCAGTCAGGGGACAGGGACTAGAGGCTACACCTTC. This sequence encodes CASSQGTGTRGYTF.